The 3 T cell receptor beta chains below all came from one sample that was sequenced in a study of blood T cell repertoires in COVID-19. The data were produced by immunoSEQ multiplex PCR, yet TCRdb's version contains in-frame clones alone and is incomplete. The data show 350,000 or so clones, roughly nine tenths seen once. The sequencing input was peripheral blood. The receptors derive from a woman between 55 and 75 years old with COVID-19, enrolled during active disease.

The CDR3 sequence: CATSFPGTAYNEQFF. The CDR3, as DNA: TGTGCCACCAGCTTCCCCGGGACTGCATACAATGAGCAGTTCTTC. J is TRBJ2-1 and V is TRBV15, with a possible D match to TRBD2 (6 bases). Germline CDR1 reads LNHNV; CDR2 reads YYDKDF (reference sequence). The CDR3 is made up of 15 amino acids. Trimming removed 5 bases from V and 4 bases from J, with 15 bases in between.

This rearrangement joins TRBV5-6 to TRBJ1-6; D may be TRBD1 (6 bases). This CDR3 spans 15 amino acids. V lost 0 bases, J lost 9 bases, and 13 bases lay in between. Germline V gives CDR1 SGHDT, CDR2 YYEEEE. The CDR3 bases are TGTGCCAGCAGCTTGGTCAGGGGATTAGGTTCACCCCTCCACTTT. Protein sequence: CASSLVRGLGSPLHF.

V gene TRBV6-6 combines with J gene TRBJ2-2; D is unclear. V was cut by 5 bases and J by 1 base, with 14 bases left in between. The CDR3 has 16 amino acids. CDR1 is MNHNY and CDR2 is SVGAGI in the germline V gene (reference sequence). CDR3 coding DNA: TGTGCCAGCAGTCCCCTTGGTCCACAGAACACCGGGGAGCTGTTTTTT. This encodes CASSPLGPQNTGELFF.